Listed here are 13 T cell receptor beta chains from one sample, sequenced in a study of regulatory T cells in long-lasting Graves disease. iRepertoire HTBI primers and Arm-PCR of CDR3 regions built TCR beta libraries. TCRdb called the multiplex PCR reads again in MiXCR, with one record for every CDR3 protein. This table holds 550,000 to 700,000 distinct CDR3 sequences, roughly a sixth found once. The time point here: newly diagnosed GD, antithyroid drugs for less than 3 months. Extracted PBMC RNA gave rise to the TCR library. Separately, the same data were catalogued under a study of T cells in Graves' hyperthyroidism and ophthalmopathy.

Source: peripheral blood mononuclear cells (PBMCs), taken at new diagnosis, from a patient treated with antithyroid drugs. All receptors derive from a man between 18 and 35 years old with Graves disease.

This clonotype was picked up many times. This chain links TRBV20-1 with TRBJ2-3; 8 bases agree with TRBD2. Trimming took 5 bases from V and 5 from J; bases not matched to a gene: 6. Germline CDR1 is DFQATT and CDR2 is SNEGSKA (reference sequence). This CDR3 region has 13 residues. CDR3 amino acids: CSAAGLAGDTQYF. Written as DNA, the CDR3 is TGCAGTGCTGCCGGGCTAGCGGGAGATACGCAGTATTTT.

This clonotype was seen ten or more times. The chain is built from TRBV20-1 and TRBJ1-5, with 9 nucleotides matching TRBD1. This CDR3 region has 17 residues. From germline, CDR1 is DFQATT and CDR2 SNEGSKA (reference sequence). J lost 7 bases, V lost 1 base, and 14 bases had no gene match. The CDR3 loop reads CSARVSKGQGWRQPQHF. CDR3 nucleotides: TGCAGTGCTAGAGTCTCAAAGGGACAGGGATGGAGGCAGCCCCAGCATTTT.

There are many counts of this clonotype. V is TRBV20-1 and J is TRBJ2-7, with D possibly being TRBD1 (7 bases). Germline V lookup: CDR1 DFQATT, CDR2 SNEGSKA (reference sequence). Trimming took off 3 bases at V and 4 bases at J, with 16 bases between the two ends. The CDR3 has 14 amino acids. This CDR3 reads CSAREGADEYEQYF. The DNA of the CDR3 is TGCAGTGCTAGGGAGGGGGCGGATGAGTACGAGCAGTACTTC.

DNA for the CDR3: TGTGCCAGCAGCTCCCGGACTCGGCACACTGAAGCTTTCTTT. Protein product: CASSSRTRHTEAFF. The J gene is TRBJ1-1, the V gene TRBV7-8; D remains unclear. Germline assignment: CDR1 SGHVS and CDR2 FQNEAQ. The CDR3 consists of 14 residues. V lost 4 bases and J lost 3, with 12 bases in between.

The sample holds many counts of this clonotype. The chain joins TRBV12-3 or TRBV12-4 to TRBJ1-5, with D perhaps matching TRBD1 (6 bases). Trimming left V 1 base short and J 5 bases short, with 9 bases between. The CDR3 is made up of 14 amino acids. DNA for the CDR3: TGTGCCAGCAGTTTAGACAGGGAAGATCAGCCCCAGCATTTT. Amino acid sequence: CASSLDREDQPQHF.

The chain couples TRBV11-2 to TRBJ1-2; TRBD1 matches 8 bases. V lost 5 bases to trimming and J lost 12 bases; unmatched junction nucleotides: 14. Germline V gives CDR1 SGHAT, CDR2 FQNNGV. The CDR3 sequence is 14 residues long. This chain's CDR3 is CASSRSGRGLGHTF. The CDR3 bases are TGTGCCAGCAGCCGTTCGGGCAGGGGGCTCGGCCACACCTTC.

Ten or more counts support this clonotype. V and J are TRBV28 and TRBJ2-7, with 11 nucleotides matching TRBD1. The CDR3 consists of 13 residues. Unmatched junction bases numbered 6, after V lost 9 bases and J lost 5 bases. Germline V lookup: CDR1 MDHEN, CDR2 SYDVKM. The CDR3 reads CASRTGGINEQYF. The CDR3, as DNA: TGTGCCAGTCGGACAGGGGGCATCAACGAGCAGTACTTC.

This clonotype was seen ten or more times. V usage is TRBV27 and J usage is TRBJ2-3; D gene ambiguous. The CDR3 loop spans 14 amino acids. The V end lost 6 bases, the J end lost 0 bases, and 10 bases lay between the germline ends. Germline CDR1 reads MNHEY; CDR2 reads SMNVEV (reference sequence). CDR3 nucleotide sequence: TGTGCCAGCAGAAGGGCAGTTAGCACAGATACGCAGTATTTT. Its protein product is CASRRAVSTDTQYF.

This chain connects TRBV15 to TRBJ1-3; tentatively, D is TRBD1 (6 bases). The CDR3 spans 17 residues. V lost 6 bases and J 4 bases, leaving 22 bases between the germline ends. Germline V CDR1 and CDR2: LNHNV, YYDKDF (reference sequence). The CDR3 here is CATRSSRTDRFGNTIYF. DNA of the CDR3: TGTGCCACCAGGTCAAGCCGGACAGACCGATTCGGAAACACCATATATTTT.

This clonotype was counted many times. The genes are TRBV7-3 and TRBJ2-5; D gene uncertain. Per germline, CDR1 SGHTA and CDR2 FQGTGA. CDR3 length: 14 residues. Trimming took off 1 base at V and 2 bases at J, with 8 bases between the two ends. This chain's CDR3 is CASSLRVGQETQYF. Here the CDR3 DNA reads TGTGCCAGCAGCTTAAGGGTAGGACAAGAGACCCAGTACTTC.

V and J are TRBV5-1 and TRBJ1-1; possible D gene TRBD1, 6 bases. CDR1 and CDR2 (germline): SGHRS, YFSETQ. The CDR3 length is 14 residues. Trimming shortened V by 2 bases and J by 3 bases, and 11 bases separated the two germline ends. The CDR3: CASSFGQLDTEAFF. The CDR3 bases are TGCGCCAGCAGCTTTGGACAGCTGGACACTGAAGCTTTCTTT.

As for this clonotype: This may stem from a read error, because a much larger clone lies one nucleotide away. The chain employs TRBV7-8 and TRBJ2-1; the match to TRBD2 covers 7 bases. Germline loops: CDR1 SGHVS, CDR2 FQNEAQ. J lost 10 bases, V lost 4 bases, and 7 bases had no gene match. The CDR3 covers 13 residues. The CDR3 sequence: CASSWGGDYEQFF. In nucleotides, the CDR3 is TGTGCCAGCAGCTGGGGGGGGGACTACGAGCAGTTCTTC.

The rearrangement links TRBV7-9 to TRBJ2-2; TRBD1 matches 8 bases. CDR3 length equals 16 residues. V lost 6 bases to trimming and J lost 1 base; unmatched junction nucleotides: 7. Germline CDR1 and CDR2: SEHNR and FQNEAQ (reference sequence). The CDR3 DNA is TGTGCCAGCAGTCCACCCGACAGGGGGAACACCGGGGAGCTGTTTTTT. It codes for CASSPPDRGNTGELFF.